This T cell receptor beta chain comes out of a study of T cells in localized non-small cell lung cancer (dated by TCRdb to 2020 to 2021). Background for the entire study: T cell repertoires of 236 early-stage NSCLC patients were analyzed, with tumors being compared against uninvolved tumor-adjacent lungs. The cohort consisted of under 300 treatment-naive NSCLC patients whose localized lung tumors had been resected. NSCLC patients had a mean age of approximately 70 years, and approximately 140 were male and 107 female. The paper as a whole reports these results and caveats: Uninvolved tumor-adjacent lung showed the highest T cell clonality, higher than tumor, which suggests more focused antigenic responses in the uninvolved tumor-adjacent lung. Because multi-region tumor sequencing was not done, intratumor heterogeneity could not be ruled out. Higher T cell density in blood was associated with longer overall survival, whereas higher clonality in adjacent lung was associated with shorter survival. Of the top 100 tumor clones, a median of roughly 53 were detected in paired uninvolved adjacent lung; about 28 were also among that lung's top 100. Because the study design was exploratory, TCR variables were selected using unadjusted p-values without false-discovery rate correction.

The immunoSEQ Assay was used to sequence TCR beta CDR3 regions from DNA. In the paper's pipeline: To compute T cell density, TCR beta template counts were normalized to usable DNA, which was estimated by amplifying housekeeping genes. Richness was estimated with the preseqR package, extrapolating to 400,000 templates for PBMC samples and 120,000 templates for tissue samples. Clonality was calculated as one minus Pielou's evenness. Tissue-enriched TCRs were identified by differential abundance testing using productive amino-acid clonotypes, minimum total count 5 and alpha 0.1. The Jaccard Index and the Morisita Overlap Index were used to measure repertoire overlap between compartments. GLIPH grouped TCR beta CDR3s together with public tetramer-defined viral CDR3s, and a viral motif had to include at least three viral sequences and show V-gene enrichment. TCRdb re-hosts the immuneACCESS table, in-frame sequences only. Its copies lack some clones; in the studies checked, an unresolved V gene accounts for under half of them, and the cause for the rest is not known. The D gene and trimming were derived from the DNA, and the V and J assignments and clone size from that table. The sample table shows over a thousand clones, and about 29% are seen once. The ten top clones hold around 21% of the sample.

With respect to this clone: The antigen this receptor binds is unknown. Per-base qualities were not stored, and no clone one base away is much larger.

Uninvolved adjacent lung was obtained at least 2 cm from the tumor margin, and the absence of atypia was confirmed by two independent pathologists. At diagnosis, peripheral blood, uninvolved tumor-adjacent lung and tumor were collected and were preserved as a mix of fresh-frozen and FFPE material. Sequenced here: normal lung tissue next to the tumor, sampled before any cancer treatment. The TCR was taken from a male donor aged 60 or older with stage I squamous cell lung carcinoma.

The nucleotide sequence is TGTGCCAGCAGCTTAGTCCCACTAGCGGGAGAGGGGGAGCAGTTCTTC. Protein translation: CASSLVPLAGEGEQFF. The rearrangement combines TRBV11-3 with TRBJ2-1; 11 of the junction bases match TRBD2. V and J are trimmed by 1 base and 10 bases, and the gene matches miss 9 bases of the junction. Spanning cysteine to phenylalanine, the CDR3 consists of 16 amino acids. Of the read, only the CDR3 DNA is kept; its 48 bases are in frame from base 1. CDR1 and CDR2 are drawn from the germline V gene: SGHNT, YENEEA.